This TCR beta chain was obtained from a study of T cell responses to AZD1222 COVID-19 vaccine. Study-level information: The analysis combined second doses at about 4 or about 12 weeks. Study results and caveats: Breadth and depth of Spike-specific TCRs rose after two AZD1222 doses. The sample set comprised mostly white British donors with more females, and clonal diversity was possibly underestimated.

On this clone itself: Its cognate antigen is unknown.

Using immunoSEQ multiplex PCR, the repertoire was profiled, and TCRdb retains in-frame clones only, with some absent. The data contain around 100,000 clones, 80% to 95% of them seen just once; the ten biggest clones take up about 5%. Deletions cut 5 bases from V and 5 bases from J, with 12 bases between. The CDR3 sequence is 13 residues long. CDR1 and CDR2 from the germline V gene are SEHNR and FQNEAQ (reference sequence). The sample consisted of peripheral blood, taken on day 0 of AZD1222 vaccination. The origin of this receptor is an adult in good health. The gene calls are TRBV7-9 and TRBJ1-2, with a possible D match to TRBD1 (5 bases). The CDR3 loop is CASSLREAYGYTF. As DNA, the CDR3 is TGTGCCAGCAGCCTCAGGGAGGCTTATGGCTACACCTTC.